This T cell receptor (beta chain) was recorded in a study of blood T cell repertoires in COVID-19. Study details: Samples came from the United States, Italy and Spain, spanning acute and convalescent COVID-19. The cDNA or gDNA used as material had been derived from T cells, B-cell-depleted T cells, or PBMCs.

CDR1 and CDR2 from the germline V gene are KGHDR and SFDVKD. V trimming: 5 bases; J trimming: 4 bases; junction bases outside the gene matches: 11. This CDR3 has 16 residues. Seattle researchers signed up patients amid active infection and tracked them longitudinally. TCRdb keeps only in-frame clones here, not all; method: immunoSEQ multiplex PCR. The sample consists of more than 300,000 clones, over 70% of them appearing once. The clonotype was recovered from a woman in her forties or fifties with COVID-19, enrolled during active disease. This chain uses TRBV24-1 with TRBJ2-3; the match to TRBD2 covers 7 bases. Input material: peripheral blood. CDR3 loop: CATSALTSKLPDTQYF. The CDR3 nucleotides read TGTGCCACCAGTGCCCTGACTAGCAAATTACCAGATACGCAGTATTTT.